This paragraph covers one TCR beta chain sequence. Its antigen is not identified. The TCR beta cDNA libraries carried unique molecular identifiers. The authors obtained roughly 500,000 cDNA molecules from approximately 0.95 to 9.8 million T cells. MiXCR, applied by TCRdb to the PCR reads, yields one record per CDR3 protein. The sample lists roughly 400,000 distinct CDR3 sequences; less than 40% were seen once. The data were obtained in a study of post-analysis software for immune sequencing data. Findings of the study overall: Multiple sclerosis was associated with a significant reduction in normalized Chao1 diversity relative to controls. TRBV segments more frequent in patients than in controls numbered five and included TRBV5-6, TRBV5-1 and TRBV20-1.

CDR3 length: 16 amino acids. V dropped 5 bases and J dropped 8; count of bases not matched to a gene: 8. This TCR came from a girl aged 2-10 years with multiple sclerosis. The specimen was blood. The genes are TRBV12-3 or TRBV12-4 and TRBJ2-1; 14 nucleotides agree with TRBD2. DNA of the CDR3: TGTGCCAGCAGTGCCTACGGGACTAGCGGGAGTGATGAGCAGTTCTTC. It encodes CASSAYGTSGSDEQFF.